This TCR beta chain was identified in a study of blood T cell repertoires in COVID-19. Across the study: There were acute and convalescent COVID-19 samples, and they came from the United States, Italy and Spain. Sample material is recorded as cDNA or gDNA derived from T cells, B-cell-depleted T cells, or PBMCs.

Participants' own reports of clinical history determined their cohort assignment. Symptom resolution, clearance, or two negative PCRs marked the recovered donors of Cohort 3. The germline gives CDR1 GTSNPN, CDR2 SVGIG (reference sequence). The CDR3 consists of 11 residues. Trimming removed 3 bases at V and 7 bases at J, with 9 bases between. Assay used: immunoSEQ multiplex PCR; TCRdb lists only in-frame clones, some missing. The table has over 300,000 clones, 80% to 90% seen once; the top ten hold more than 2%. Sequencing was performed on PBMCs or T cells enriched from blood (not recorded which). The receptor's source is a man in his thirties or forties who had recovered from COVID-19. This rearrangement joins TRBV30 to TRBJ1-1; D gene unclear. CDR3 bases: TGTGCCTGGAGGGCCAGGATTGAAGCTTTCTTT. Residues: CAWRARIEAFF.